This T cell receptor beta chain was profiled in a study of T-cell memory formation after mild COVID-19. Overall study findings and caveats: Pre-infection memory held some responding clones, suggesting pre-existing cross-reactive T cells responded. Researchers report contracting CD4+ clones mostly in CM and EM, with CD8+ clones in EMRA.

About this clonotype itself: Its target is not known.

The germline V gene has CDR1 LNHNV and CDR2 YYDKDF (reference sequence). CDR3 length: 12 amino acids. V lost 0 bases and J 13 bases, leaving 7 bases between the germline ends. TCRdb re-called the 5' RACE reads with MiXCR, one entry per CDR3 protein. The data contain 450,000 to 650,000 distinct CDR3 sequences, less than 25% of them singletons. The chain links TRBV15 to TRBJ1-6; D gene uncertain. The clonotype comes from an adult woman who had mild COVID-19 (a few samples of this study predate the infection). Cell type and time point are not known. The sample was PBMCs or a T cell subset sorted from them (not recorded which). CDR3 in DNA: TGTGCCACCAGCAGAGATCGAGGTCCCCTCCACTTT. Translation: CATSRDRGPLHF.